This TCR beta chain appears in the sequencing data of a study of shared T cell receptors in the human thymus. The V gene end was trimmed by 6 bases and the J gene end by 6 bases; junction bases not matched to a gene: 6. The CDR3 sequence is 13 residues long. Looked up from germline, CDR1 is MNHEY and CDR2 is SMNVEV (reference sequence). Data came from immunoSEQ multiplex PCR; TCRdb stores just in-frame clones and leaves some out. Of hundreds of thousands of clones listed, roughly 88% are singletons. This clone was seen just once. The sample also formed part of further work on human thymus T cells. From that paper: Infants, healthy and Finnish, who were having corrective surgery for congenital heart defects served as donors. Corrective cardiac operations yielded the resected thymus tissue. Related work showed strongly overlapping thymic repertoires across unrelated individuals.

This clonotype originated in a boy in the first two years of life with a congenital heart defect. The genes are TRBV27 and TRBJ2-7; 9 bases are a match to TRBD2. Sequencing was carried out using thymocytes. CDR3 sequence (DNA): TGTGCCAGCAGCATCGGGACTAGCTCCGAGCAGTACTTC. Encoded protein: CASSIGTSSEQYF.